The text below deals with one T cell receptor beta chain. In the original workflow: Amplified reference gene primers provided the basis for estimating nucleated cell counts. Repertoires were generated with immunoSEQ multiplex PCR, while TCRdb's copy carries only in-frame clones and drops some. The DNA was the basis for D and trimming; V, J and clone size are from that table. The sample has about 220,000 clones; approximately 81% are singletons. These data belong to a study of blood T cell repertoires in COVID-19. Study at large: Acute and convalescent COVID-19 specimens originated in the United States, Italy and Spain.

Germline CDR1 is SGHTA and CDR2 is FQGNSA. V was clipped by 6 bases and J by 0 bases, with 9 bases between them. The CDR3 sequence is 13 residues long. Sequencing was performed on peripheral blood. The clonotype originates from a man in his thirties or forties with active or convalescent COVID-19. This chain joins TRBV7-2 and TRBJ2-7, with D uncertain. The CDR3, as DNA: TGTGCCAGCAGGTCAGGCCCCTCCTACGAGCAGTACTTC. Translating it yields CASRSGPSYEQYF.